This T cell receptor (beta chain) was sequenced in a study of T cells in Graves' hyperthyroidism and ophthalmopathy. CDR3 size: 15 residues. With 6 bases removed from V and 2 bases from J, the gap between germline ends came to 17 bases. Per the germline V gene, CDR1 is MDHEN and CDR2 is SYDVKM. This clonotype was counted between two and nine times. TCR beta CDR3 region amplification was performed from RNA transcripts. The TCR CDR3 was amplified in a first-round RT-PCR using the HTBI primer set. MiXCR was run by TCRdb on the multiplex PCR reads, yielding one entry per CDR3 protein. The table includes fewer than 450,000 distinct CDR3 sequences, roughly 15% detected once. Newly diagnosed hyperthyroidism, duration under 2 months, in patients aged 18 to 65. Using around 10 ml of fresh peripheral blood, PBMCs were prepared.

This chain connects TRBV28 to TRBJ2-7, with no clear D. The receptor comes from a woman younger than 45 with Graves' hyperthyroidism that later progressed to Graves' ophthalmopathy. Material for sequencing was blood. CDR3: CASSPPTPAAYEQYF. In DNA, the CDR3 is TGTGCCAGCAGCCCTCCTACACCGGCCGCCTACGAGCAGTACTTC.